This T cell receptor beta chain was obtained from a study of CD8 T cells in Susac syndrome (dated by TCRdb to between 2018 and 2021). At the level of the whole study: The study used repertoire sequencing to test whether antigen drove CD8+ T cell activation and differentiation in Susac syndrome.

What the work shows at the level of the full study, not this receptor alone: The study acknowledged that relatively few individuals were included in the TCR sequencing and HLA analysis.

Via the germline V gene, CDR1 is SGHRS and CDR2 YFSETQ. From the cysteine through the phenylalanine, the CDR3 covers 15 amino acids. Of the read, only the CDR3 DNA is kept; its 45 bases are in frame from base 1. Trimming at the junction amounts to 5 bases on V and 0 bases on J, and the germline ends lie 15 bases apart. High-throughput TCR beta sequencing profiled peripheral blood CD8+ and CD4+ T cells from healthy donors, Susac syndrome patients and multiple sclerosis patients. The multiple sclerosis controls were treatment-naive patients who had stable or active relapsing-remitting disease and met the revised McDonald criteria. Bulk CD8+ and CD4+ T cells were purified by magnetic negative isolation, while CD8+ TEMRA cells were enriched using FACS. Blood was collected in EDTA tubes and processed within 24 hours, with PBMCs isolated through density gradient centrifugation. PBMCs intended for TCR sequencing were frozen in liquid nitrogen and were later thawed in a 37 degrees C water bath. The sorted or isolated CD4+, CD8+ and CD8+ TEMRA cells reached a purity of at least 90%.

Of note for this clonotype: Its target antigen remains unknown. Per-nucleotide qualities are absent, and no much larger clonotype sits a single base away.

RNA was extracted with the RNeasy kit and about 0.5 to 1 ug was reverse transcribed using random hexamers. The immunoSEQ multiplex PCR assay, which covers 54 Vbeta and 13 Jbeta segments, was used to amplify TCR beta CDR3 regions. PCR amplification bias was corrected by using a synthetic template baseline for primer optimization and computational correction. As for how the authors treated the data: Reads were annotated to V, D and J genes per IMGT and analyzed with immunoSEQ Analyzer, keeping only productive sequences. Clonality was calculated as one minus the Shannon entropy normalized by log2 of the number of productive unique sequences. For each patient and control, public and private clones were evaluated among the 100 most prevalent clones. Clones were defined as Susac-specific if absent from the healthy and MS cohorts, from 900 to 1,200 published viral clones and from other ImmuneACCESS disease sequences. TCRdb's own reprocessing of the public reads used fastp at Q25 and MiXCR and kept productive beta chains. CDR3 protein duplicates are merged, each entry listing the most common genes and DNA. TCRdb, not the authors, supplied the V and J calls. Present in this sample are under 150,000 distinct CDR3 sequences, around 94% of which were seen just once. The ten largest clonotypes hold 0.1% to 0.15% of the sample.

The chain was built from TRBV5-1 and TRBJ2-7, and possibly TRBD1, on 5 matching bases. The specimen was CD4+ T cells from PBMCs. The origin of this receptor is a human donor with multiple sclerosis. The CDR3 amino acid sequence is: CASSSQGTNSYEQYF. The DNA is TGCGCCAGCAGTTCCCAGGGTACAAACTCCTACGAGCAGTACTTC. Beyond the CDR3, the reference TRBV5-1 and TRBJ2-7 genes provide the residues; the full variable domain reads: KAGVTQTPRYLIKTRGQQVTLSCSPISGHRSVSWYQQTPGQGLQFLFEYFSETQRNKGNFPGRFSGRQFSNSRSEMNVSTLELGDSALYLCASSSQGTNSYEQYFGPGTRLTVT.